This T cell receptor beta chain was found in a study of blood T cell repertoires in COVID-19. CDR1 is SGHTA, CDR2 FQGNSA, per germline. This CDR3 has 12 amino acids. Germline trimming cut 5 bases from V and 6 bases from J; bases unmatched to any gene: 3. Here immunoSEQ multiplex PCR was the method, and the copy in TCRdb shows in-frame clones only, minus some. The table includes about 310,000 clones, more than 70% detected once. The material sequenced was peripheral blood. V gene TRBV7-2 combines with J gene TRBJ2-7; 8 bases align to TRBD2. The receptor was derived from a woman in her forties or fifties who had recovered from COVID-19. CDR3 coding DNA: TGTGCCAGCAGCAGACTAGCGTTCGAGCAGTACTTC. Translation gives CASSRLAFEQYF.